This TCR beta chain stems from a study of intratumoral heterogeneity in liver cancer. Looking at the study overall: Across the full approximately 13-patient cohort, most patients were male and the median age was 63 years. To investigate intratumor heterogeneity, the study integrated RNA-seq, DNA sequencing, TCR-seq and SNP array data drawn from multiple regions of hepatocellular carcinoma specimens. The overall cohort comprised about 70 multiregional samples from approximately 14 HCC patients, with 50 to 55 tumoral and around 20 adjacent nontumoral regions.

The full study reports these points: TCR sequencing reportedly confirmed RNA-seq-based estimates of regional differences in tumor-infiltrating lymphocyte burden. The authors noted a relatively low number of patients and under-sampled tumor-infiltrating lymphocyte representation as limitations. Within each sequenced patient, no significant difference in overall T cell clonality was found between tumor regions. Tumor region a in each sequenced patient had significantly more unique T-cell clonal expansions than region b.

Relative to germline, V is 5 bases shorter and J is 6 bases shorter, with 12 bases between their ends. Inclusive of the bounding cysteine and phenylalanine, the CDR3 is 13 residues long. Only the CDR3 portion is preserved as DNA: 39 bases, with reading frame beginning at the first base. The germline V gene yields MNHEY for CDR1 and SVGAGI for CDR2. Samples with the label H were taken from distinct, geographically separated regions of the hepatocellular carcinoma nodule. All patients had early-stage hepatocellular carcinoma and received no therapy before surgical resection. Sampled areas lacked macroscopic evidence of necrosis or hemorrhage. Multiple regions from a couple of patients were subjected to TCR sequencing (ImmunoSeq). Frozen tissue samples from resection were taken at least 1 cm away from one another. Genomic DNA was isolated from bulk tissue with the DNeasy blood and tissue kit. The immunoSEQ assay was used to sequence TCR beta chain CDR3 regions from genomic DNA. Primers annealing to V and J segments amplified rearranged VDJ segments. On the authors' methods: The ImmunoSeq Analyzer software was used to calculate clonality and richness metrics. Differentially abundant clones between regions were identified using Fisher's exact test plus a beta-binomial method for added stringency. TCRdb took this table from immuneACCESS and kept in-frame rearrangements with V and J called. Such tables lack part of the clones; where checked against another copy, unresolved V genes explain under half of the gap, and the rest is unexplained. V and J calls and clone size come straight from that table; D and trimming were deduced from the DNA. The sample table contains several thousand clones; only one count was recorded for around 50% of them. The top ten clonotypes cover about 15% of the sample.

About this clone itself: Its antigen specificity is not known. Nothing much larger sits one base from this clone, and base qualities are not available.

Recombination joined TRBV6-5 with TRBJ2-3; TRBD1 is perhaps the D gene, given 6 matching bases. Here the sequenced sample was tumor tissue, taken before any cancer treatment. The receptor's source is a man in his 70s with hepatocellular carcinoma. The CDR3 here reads CASSTQGMDTQYF. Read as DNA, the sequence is TGTGCCAGCAGTACACAGGGAATGGATACGCAGTATTTT.